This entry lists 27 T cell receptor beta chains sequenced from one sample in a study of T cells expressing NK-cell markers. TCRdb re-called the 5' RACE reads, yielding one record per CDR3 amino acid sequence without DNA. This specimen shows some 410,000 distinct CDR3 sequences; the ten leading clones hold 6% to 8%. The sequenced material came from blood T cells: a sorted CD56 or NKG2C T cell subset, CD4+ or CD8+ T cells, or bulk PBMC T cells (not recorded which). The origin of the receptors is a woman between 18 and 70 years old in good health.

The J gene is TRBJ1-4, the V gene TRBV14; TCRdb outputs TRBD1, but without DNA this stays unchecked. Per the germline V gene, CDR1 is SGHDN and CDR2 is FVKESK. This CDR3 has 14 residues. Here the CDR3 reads CASSQTGGDEKLFF.

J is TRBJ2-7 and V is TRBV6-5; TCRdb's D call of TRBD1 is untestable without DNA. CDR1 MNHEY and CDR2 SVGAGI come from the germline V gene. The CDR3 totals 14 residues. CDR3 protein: CASSYRDSLYEQYF.

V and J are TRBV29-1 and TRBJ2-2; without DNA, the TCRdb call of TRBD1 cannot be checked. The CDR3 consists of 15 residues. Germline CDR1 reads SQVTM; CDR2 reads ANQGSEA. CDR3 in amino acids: CSCRTGGSNTGELFF.

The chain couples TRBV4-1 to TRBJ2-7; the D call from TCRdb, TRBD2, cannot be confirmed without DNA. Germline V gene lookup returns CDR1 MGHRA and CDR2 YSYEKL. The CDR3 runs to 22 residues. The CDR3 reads CASSQELHDFGLAGSYSYEQYF.

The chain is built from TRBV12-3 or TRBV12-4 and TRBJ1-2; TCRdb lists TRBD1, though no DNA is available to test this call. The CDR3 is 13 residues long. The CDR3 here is CAIYPGDGYGYTF.

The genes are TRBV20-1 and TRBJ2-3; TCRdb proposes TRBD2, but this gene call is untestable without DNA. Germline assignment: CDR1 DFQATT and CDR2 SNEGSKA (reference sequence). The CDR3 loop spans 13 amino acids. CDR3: CSAYSGSTDTQYF.

CDR3 region: CASSLIPGTVGNTIYF. J is TRBJ1-3 and V is TRBV4-3. The CDR3 totals 16 residues. CDR1 LGHNA and CDR2 YSLEER come from the germline V gene.

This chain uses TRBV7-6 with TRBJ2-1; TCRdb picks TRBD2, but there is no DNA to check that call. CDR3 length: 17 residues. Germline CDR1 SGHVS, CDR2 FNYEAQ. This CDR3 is CASSLAIAGVSHNEQFF.

The CDR3 loop reads CASSRGASLSTDTQYF. This rearrangement joins TRBV6-1 to TRBJ2-3; TCRdb reports TRBD1, a call that lacks DNA to check it against. The CDR3 consists of 16 residues. Germline V gene sequence: CDR1 MNHNS, CDR2 SASEGT.

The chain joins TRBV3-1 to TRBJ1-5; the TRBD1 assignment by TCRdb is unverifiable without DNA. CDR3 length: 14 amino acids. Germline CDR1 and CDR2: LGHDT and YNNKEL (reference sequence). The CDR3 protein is CASSQGQLDQPQHF.

CDR3 amino acids: CSAEDRAYEQYF. This chain uses TRBV29-1 with TRBJ2-7; TCRdb designates TRBD1, a call that cannot be tested without DNA. Germline V gene sequence: CDR1 SQVTM, CDR2 ANQGSEA. The CDR3 sequence is 12 residues long.

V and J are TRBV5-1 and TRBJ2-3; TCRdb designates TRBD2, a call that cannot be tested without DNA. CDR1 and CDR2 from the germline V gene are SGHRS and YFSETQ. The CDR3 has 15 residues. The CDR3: CASSLGTSGTDTQYF.

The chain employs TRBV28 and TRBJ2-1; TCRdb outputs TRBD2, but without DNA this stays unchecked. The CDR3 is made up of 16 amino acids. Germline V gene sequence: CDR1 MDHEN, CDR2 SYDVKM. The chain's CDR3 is CASSNEREGRYNEQFF.

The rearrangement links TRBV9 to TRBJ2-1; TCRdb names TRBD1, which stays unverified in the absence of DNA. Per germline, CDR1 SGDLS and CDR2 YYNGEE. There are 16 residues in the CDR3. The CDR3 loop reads CASSAPTGSSYNEQFF.

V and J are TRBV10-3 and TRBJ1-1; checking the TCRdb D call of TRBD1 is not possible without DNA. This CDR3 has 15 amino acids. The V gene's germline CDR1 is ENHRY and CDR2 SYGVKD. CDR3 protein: CAISAPGQGNTEAFF.

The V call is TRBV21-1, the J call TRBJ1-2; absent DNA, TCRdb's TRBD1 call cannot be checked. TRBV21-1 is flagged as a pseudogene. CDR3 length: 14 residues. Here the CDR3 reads CASSPRTEIYGYTF.

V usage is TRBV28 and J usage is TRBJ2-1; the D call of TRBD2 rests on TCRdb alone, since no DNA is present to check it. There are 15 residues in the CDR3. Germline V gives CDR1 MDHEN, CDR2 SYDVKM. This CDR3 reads CASSSWTSGDNEQFF.

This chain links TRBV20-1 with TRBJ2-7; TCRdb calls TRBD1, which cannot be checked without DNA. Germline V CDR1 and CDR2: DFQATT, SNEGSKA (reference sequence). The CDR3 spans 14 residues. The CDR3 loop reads CSARRPGVEYEQYF.

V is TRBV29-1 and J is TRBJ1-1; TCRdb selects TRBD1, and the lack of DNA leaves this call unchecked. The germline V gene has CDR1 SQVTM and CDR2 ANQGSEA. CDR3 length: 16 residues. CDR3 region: CSVVGGAGLRNTEAFF.

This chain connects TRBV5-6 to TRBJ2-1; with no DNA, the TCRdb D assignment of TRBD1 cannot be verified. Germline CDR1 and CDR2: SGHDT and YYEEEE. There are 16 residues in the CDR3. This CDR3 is CASSLEGWGFYNEQFF.

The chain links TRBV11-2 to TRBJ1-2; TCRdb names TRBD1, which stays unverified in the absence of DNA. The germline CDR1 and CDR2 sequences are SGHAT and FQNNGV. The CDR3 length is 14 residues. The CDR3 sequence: CASSLVGVGYGYTF.

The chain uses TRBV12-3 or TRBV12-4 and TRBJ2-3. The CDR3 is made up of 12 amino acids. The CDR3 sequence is CASRLVTDTQYF.

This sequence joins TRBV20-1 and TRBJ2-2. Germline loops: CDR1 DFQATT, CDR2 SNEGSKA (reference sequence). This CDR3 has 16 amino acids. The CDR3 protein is CSARDLSVTNTGELFF.

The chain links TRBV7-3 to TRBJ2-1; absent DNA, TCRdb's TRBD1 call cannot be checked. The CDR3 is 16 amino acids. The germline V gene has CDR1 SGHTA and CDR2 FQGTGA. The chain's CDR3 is CASSLARQGRYNEQFF.

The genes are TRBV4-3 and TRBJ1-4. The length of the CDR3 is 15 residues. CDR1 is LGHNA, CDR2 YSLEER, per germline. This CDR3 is CASSQETTTNEKLFF.

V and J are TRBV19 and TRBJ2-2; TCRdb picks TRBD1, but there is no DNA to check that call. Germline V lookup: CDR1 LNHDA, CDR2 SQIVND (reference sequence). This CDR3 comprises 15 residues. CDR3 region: CATQTGTKNTGELFF.

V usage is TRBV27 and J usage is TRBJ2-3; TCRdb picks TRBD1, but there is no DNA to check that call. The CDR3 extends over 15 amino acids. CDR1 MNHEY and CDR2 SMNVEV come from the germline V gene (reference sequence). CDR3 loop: CASSPTVGTTDTQYF.